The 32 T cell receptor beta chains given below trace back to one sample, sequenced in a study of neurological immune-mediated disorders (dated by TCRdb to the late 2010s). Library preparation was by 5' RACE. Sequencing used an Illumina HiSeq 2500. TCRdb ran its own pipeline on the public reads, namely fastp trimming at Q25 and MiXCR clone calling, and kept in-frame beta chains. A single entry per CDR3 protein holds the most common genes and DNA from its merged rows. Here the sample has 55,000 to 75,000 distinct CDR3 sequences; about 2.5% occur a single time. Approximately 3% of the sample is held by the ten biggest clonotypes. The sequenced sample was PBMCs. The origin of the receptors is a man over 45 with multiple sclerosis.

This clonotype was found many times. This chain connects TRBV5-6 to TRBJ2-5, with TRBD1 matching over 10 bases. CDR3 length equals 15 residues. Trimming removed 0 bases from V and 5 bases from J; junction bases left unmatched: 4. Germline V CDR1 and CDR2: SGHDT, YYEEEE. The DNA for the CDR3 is TGTGCCAGCAGCTTGGCGGACAGGGGGATTGAGACCCAGTACTTC. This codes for CASSLADRGIETQYF.

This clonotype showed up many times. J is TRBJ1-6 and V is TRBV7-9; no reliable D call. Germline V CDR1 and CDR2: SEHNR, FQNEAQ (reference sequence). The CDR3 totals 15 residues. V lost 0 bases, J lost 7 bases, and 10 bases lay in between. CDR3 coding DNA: TGTGCCAGCAGCTTAGCAGCCGGGCCCAATTCACCCCTCCACTTT. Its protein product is CASSLAAGPNSPLHF.

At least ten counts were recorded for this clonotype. Here the CDR3 DNA reads TGTGCCAGCAGTCAACAGGGATTCTCCTACAATGAGCAGTTCTTC. Amino acid sequence: CASSQQGFSYNEQFF. The V call is TRBV28, the J call TRBJ2-1; D possibly corresponds to TRBD1 (6 bases). CDR1 and CDR2 (germline): MDHEN, SYDVKM. This CDR3 contains 15 residues. The germline V and J ends were trimmed by 5 bases and 0 bases, with 11 bases remaining between them.

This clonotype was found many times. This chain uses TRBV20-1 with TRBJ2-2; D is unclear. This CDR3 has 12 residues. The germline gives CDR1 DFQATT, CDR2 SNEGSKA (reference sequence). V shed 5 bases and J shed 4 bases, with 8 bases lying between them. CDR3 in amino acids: CSALGTTGELFF. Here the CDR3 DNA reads TGCAGTGCTCTTGGTACCACCGGGGAGCTGTTTTTT.

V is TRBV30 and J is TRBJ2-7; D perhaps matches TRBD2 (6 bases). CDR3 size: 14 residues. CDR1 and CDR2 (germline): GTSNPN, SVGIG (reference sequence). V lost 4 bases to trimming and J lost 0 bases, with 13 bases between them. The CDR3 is CAWTVIGGSYEQYF. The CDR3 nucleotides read TGTGCCTGGACGGTTATCGGGGGCTCCTACGAGCAGTACTTC.

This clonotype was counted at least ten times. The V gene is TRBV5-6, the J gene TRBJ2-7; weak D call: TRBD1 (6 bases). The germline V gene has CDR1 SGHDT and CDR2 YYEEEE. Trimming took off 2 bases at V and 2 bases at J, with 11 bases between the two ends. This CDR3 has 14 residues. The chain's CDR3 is CASSLTGTTYEQYF. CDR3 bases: TGTGCCAGCAGCTTAACAGGGACCACCTACGAGCAGTACTTC.

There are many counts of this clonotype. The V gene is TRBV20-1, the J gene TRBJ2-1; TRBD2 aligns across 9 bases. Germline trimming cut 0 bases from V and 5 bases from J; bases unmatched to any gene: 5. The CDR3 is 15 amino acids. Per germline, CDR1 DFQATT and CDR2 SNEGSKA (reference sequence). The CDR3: CSARDGTSIDNEQFF. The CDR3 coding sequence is TGCAGTGCTAGAGATGGGACTAGCATCGACAATGAGCAGTTCTTC.

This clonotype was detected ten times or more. The CDR3 is CASSPSYEQYF. The CDR3 DNA follows: TGTGCCAGCAGTCCTTCCTACGAGCAGTACTTC. J is TRBJ2-7 and V is TRBV7-2; D not certain. The V gene's germline CDR1 is SGHTA and CDR2 FQGNSA. V lost 6 bases to trimming and J lost 1 base, with 4 bases between them. The CDR3 spans 11 residues.

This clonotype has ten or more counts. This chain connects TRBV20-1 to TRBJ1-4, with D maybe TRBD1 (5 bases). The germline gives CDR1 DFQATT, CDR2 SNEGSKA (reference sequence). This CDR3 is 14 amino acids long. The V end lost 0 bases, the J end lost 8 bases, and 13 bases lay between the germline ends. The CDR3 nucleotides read TGCAGTGCTAGAGACCGGGACTACGGGGAAAAACTGTTTTTT. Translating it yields CSARDRDYGEKLFF.

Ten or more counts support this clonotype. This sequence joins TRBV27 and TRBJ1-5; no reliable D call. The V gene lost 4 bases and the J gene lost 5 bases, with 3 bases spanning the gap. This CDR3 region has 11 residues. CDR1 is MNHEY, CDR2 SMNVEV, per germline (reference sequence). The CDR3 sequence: CASSYHQPQHF. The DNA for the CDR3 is TGTGCCAGCAGTTACCATCAGCCCCAGCATTTT.

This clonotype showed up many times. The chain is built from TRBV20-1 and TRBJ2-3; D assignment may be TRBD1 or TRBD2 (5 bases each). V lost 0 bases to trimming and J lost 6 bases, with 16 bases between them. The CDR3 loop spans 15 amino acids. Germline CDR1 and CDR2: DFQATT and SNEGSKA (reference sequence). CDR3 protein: CSARESATRGDTQYF. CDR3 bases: TGCAGTGCTAGAGAGTCGGCCACTCGGGGCGATACGCAGTATTTT.

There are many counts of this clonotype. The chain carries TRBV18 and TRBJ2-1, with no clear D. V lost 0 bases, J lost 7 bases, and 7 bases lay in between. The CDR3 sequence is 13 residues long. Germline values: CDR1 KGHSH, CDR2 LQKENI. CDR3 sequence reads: CASSPPMANEQFF. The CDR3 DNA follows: TGTGCCAGCTCACCACCGATGGCGAATGAGCAGTTCTTC.

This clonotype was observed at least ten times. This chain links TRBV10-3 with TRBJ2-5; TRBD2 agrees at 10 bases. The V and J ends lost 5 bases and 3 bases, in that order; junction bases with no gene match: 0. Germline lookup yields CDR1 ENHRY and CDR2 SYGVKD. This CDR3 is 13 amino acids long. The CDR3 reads CAISSGGEETQYF. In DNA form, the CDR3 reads TGTGCCATCAGTAGCGGGGGGGAAGAGACCCAGTACTTC.

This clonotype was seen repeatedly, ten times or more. CDR3 coding DNA: TGTGCCACCAGTGACCGCACCGGGCCCCCGGTGAGGAATGAAAAACTGTTTTTT. It encodes CATSDRTGPPVRNEKLFF. The gene calls are TRBV24-1 and TRBJ1-4; D gene uncertain. Germline CDR1 KGHDR, CDR2 SFDVKD. The CDR3 is 18 residues long. Trimming cost V 4 bases and J 5 bases, with 22 bases left between them.

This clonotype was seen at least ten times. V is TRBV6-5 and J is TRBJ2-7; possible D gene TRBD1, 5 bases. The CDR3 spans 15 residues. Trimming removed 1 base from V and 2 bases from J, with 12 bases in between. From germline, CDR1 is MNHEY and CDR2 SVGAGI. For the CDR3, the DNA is TGTGCCAGCAGTTACTTAACAGGAAGAGCCTACGAGCAGTACTTC. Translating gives CASSYLTGRAYEQYF.

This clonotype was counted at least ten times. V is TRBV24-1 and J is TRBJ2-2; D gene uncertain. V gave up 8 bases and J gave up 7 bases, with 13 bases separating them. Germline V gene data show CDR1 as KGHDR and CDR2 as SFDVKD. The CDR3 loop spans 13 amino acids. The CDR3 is CATTRSVDGELFF. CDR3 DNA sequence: TGTGCCACCACCAGATCCGTGGACGGGGAGCTGTTTTTT.

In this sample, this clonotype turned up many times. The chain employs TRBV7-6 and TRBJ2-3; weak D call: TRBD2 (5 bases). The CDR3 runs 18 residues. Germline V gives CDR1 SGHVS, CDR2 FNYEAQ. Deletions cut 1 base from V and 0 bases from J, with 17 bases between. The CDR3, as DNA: TGTGCCAGCAGCTTAGGGGTGGCCTTAGGGAGAAGCACAGATACGCAGTATTTT. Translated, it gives CASSLGVALGRSTDTQYF.

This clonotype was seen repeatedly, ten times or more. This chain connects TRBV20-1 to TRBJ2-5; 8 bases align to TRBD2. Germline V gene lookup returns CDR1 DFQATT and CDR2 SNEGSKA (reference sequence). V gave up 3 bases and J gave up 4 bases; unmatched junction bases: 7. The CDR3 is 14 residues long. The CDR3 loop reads CSARRLAGLETQYF. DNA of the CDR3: TGCAGTGCTAGGCGCTTAGCGGGGTTAGAGACCCAGTACTTC.

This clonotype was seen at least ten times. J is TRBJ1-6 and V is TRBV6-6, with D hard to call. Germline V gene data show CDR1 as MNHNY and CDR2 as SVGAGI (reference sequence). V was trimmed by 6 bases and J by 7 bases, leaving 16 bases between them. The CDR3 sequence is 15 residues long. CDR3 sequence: CASSPGSGWNSPLHF. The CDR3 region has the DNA TGTGCCAGCAGCCCCGGTTCCGGTTGGAATTCACCCCTCCACTTT.

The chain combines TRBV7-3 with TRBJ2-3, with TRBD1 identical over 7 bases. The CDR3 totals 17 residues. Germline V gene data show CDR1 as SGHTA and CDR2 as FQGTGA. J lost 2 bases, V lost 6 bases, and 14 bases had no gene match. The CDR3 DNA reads TGTGCCAGCAGTCCTCGGAGTGGCAGGGGGTACACAGATACGCAGTATTTT. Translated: CASSPRSGRGYTDTQYF.

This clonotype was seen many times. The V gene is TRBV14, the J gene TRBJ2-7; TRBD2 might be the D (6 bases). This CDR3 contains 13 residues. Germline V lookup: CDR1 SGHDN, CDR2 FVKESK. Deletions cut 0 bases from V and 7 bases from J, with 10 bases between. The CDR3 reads CASSQEARGEQYF. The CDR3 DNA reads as TGTGCCAGCAGCCAAGAAGCACGGGGGGAGCAGTACTTC.

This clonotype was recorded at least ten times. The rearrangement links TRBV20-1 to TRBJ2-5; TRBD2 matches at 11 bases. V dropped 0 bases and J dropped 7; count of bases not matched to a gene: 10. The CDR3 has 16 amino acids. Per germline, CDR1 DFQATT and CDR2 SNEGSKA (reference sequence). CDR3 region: CSARDTSGGLGGTQYF. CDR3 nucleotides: TGCAGTGCTAGAGATACTAGCGGGGGATTGGGAGGGACCCAGTACTTC.

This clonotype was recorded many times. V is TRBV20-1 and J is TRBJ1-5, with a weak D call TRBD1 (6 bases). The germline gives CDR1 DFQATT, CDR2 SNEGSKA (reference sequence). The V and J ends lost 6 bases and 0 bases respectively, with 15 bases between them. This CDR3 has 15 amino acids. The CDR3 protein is CSAEPGQYSNQPQHF. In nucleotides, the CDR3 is TGCAGTGCAGAACCGGGACAATATAGCAATCAGCCCCAGCATTTT.

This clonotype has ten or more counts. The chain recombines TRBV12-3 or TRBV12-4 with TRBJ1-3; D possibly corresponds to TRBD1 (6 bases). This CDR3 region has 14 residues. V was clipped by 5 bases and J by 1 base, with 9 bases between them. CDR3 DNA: TGTGCCAGCAGTAATACAGGGTCTGGAAACACCATATATTTT. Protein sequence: CASSNTGSGNTIYF.

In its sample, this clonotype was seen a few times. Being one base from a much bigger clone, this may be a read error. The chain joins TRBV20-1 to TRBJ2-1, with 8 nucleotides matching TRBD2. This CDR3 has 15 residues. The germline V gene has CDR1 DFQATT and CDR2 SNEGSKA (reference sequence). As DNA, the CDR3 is TGCAGTGCTAGGGTTGGGCGGGGGGCTTACAATGCGCAGTTCTTC. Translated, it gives CSARVGRGAYNAQFF.

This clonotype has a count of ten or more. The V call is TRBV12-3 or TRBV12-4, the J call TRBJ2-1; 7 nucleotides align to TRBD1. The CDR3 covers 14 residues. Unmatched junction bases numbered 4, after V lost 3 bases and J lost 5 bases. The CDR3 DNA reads TGTGCCAGCAGTTTCGGGACAGCCAACAATGAGCAGTTCTTC. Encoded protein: CASSFGTANNEQFF.

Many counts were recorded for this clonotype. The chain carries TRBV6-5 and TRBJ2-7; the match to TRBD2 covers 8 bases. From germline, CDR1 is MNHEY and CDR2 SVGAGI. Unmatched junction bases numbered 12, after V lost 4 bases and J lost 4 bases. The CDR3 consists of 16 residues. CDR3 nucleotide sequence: TGTGCCAGCAGTTTAACCCGGGGGGGCCTTCCTTACGAGCAGTACTTC. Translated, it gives CASSLTRGGLPYEQYF.

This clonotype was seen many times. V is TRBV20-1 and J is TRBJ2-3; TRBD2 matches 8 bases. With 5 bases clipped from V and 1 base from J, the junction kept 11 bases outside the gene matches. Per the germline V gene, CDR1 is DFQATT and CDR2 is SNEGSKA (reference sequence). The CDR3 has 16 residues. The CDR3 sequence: CSAEPLAVGGTDTQYF. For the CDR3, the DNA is TGCAGTGCTGAACCACTAGCGGTGGGTGGCACAGATACGCAGTATTTT.

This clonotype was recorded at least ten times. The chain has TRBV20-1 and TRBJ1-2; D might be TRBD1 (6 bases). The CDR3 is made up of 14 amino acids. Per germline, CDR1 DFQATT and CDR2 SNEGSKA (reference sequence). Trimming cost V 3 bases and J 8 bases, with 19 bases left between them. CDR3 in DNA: TGCAGTGCTAGTGCCTCGACAGGCCGAAGGGGCTACACCTTC. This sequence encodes CSASASTGRRGYTF.

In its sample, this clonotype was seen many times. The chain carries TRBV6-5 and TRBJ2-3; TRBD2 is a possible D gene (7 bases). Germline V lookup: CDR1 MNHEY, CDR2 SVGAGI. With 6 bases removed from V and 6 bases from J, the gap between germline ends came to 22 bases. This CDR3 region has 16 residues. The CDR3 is CASSPEGGGAGDTQYF. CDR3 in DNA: TGTGCCAGCAGCCCGGAGGGGGGCGGAGCGGGGGATACGCAGTATTTT.

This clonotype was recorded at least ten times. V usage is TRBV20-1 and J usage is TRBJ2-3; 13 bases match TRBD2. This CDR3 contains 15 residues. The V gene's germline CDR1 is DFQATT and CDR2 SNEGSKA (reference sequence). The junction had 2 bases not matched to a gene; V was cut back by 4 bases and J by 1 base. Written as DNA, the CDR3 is TGCAGTGCTACGGGACTAGCGGGGCGCACAGATACGCAGTATTTT. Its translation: CSATGLAGRTDTQYF.

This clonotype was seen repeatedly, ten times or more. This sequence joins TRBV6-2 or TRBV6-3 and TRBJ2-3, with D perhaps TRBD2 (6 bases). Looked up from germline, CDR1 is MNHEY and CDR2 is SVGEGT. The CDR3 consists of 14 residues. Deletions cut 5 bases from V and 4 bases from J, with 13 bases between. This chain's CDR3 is CASSPGTPPDTQYF. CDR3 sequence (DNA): TGTGCCAGCAGTCCCGGGACTCCCCCAGATACGCAGTATTTT.